The rows below give T cell receptor beta chains drawn from one sample of a study of control samples from healthy donors and cancer patients. The protocol was immunoSEQ multiplex PCR, while the TCRdb copy is restricted to in-frame clones and leaves out a portion. This sample has 390,000 or so clones, with 80% to 95% found just once. The material sequenced was PBMCs. Receptors were obtained from a man between 35 and 55 years old with head and neck cancer. Each CDR3 is given with its conserved first and last residue. The D gene is left open where the match is weak. Rows may omit the clone size; those that give it use once, few, many or a size class.

.,TRBV18,TRBJ1-1,.,CASSPEVQAGSTEAFF,TGTGCCAGCTCACCCGAAGTACAGGCAGGGAGCACTGAAGCTTTCTTT
.,TRBV4-2,TRBJ2-7,TRBD2,CASSTQLGGGSYEQYF,TGTGCCAGCAGTACACAACTAGGCGGGGGCTCCTACGAGCAGTACTTC
.,TRBV6-5,TRBJ2-7,TRBD1,CASSYSAQGEFDEQYF,TGTGCCAGCAGTTACTCCGCTCAGGGGGAGTTCGACGAGCAGTACTTC
.,TRBV29-1,TRBJ1-2,.,CSVATVWSGYTF,TGCAGCGTTGCTACAGTATGGTCTGGCTACACCTTC
.,TRBV10-1,TRBJ1-6,.,CASRPDVSSYNSPLHF,TGCGCCAGCAGACCGGATGTAAGCTCCTATAATTCACCCCTCCACTTT
.,TRBV11-2,TRBJ2-1,TRBD2,CASSLVGTSGDMKQFF,TGTGCCAGCAGCTTAGTAGGGACTAGCGGGGATATGAAGCAGTTCTTC
.,TRBV6-4,TRBJ1-3,TRBD1,CASTRDRELRPGNTIYF,TGTGCCAGCACCCGGGACAGGGAGCTTCGACCTGGAAACACCATATATTTT
.,TRBV21-1,TRBJ1-4,.,CASSPSSPWTAVNEKLFF,TGTGCCAGCAGCCCCTCATCCCCTTGGACGGCCGTTAATGAAAAACTGTTTTTT
.,TRBV28,TRBJ1-5,.,CASSFGTGYQPQHF,TGTGCCAGCAGTTTTGGTACGGGGTATCAGCCCCAGCATTTT
.,TRBV7-3,TRBJ2-1,.,CASSLRGEGWESSYNEQFF,TGTGCCAGCAGCTTAAGGGGAGAGGGGTGGGAGAGCTCCTACAATGAGCAGTTCTTC
.,TRBV6-5,TRBJ2-2,TRBD2,CASSRRGRETGELFF,TGTGCCAGCAGTCGCCGCGGGCGGGAGACCGGGGAGCTGTTTTTT
.,TRBV14,TRBJ2-1,.,CASSTTGASEQFF,TGTGCCAGCAGCACGACCGGAGCCAGCGAGCAGTTCTTC
.,TRBV9,TRBJ1-2,.,CASSVTLDSNYGYTF,TGTGCCAGCAGCGTAACCCTTGACAGTAACTATGGCTACACCTTC
.,TRBV7-2,TRBJ2-5,.,CASSTPTARRETQYF,TGTGCCAGCAGCACACCGACCGCGAGGCGAGAGACCCAGTACTTC
.,TRBV6-5,TRBJ1-4,.,CASRPTSGPGEKLFF,TGTGCCAGCAGGCCCACCAGCGGGCCCGGTGAAAAACTGTTTTTT
once,TRBV5-7,TRBJ2-5,.,CASTSGAGETQYF,TGTGCCAGCACCTCCGGGGCCGGGGAGACCCAGTACTTC
.,TRBV2,TRBJ1-1,.,CASGGQMNTEAFF,TGTGCCAGCGGAGGACAGATGAACACTGAAGCTTTCTTT
.,TRBV30,TRBJ1-2,.,CAWGYGGWELDYGYTF,TGTGCCTGGGGGTACGGGGGTTGGGAGTTGGACTATGGCTACACCTTC
.,TRBV27,TRBJ1-6,.,CASSVRSYNSPLHF,TGTGCCAGCAGTGTAAGAAGCTATAATTCACCCCTCCACTTT
.,TRBV18,TRBJ1-1,.,CASSPYNSDLVMNTEAFF,TGTGCCAGCTCACCATATAACTCCGATTTGGTGATGAACACTGAAGCTTTCTTT
.,TRBV23-1,TRBJ1-3,TRBD1,CASGRGLGNTIYF,TGCGCCAGCGGCAGGGGGCTCGGAAACACCATATATTTT
.,TRBV7-2,TRBJ2-4,.,CASSLTSPYTAKNIQYF,TGTGCCAGCAGCTTGACCTCGCCTTATACGGCCAAAAACATTCAGTACTTC
.,TRBV3-1/TRBV3-2,TRBJ2-1,.,CASSQDSGARGGNEQFF,TGTGCCAGCAGCCAAGATTCTGGGGCCCGGGGCGGTAATGAGCAGTTCTTC
.,TRBV24-1,TRBJ1-1,.,CATSDLEGEGGNTEAFF,TGTGCCACCAGTGATTTGGAGGGGGAAGGGGGAAACACTGAAGCTTTCTTT
.,TRBV25-1,TRBJ1-3,.,CASSEGWGNTIYF,TGTGCCAGCAGTGAGGGCTGGGGAAACACCATATATTTT
.,TRBV4-3,TRBJ1-4,TRBD1,CASSQAVTGTGDEKLFF,TGCGCCAGCAGCCAAGCCGTTACCGGGACAGGGGATGAAAAACTGTTTTTT
.,TRBV10-3,TRBJ2-7,.,CAISASYEQYF,TGTGCCATCAGCGCCTCCTACGAGCAGTACTTC